Presented here are 17 T cell receptor beta chains from one specimen sequenced in a study of shared clonotypes between healthy human individuals. Data came from immunoSEQ multiplex PCR; TCRdb stores just in-frame clones and leaves some out. This table holds about 2.4 million clones, just over 90% found once. Source material: naive CD4+ T cells sorted from blood. Documented subset: CD45RA+ positively selected. The receptors were sampled from a man aged 18-30 years in good health.

The chain couples TRBV6-1 to TRBJ2-3, with D possibly matching TRBD2 (6 bases). The V gene's germline CDR1 is MNHNS and CDR2 SASEGT. Trimming removed 11 bases at V and 2 bases at J, with 14 bases between. The CDR3 length is 13 residues. The DNA of the CDR3 is TGTGCCGGTCTAGCGACTAACACAGATACGCAGTATTTT. It encodes CAGLATNTDTQYF.

This chain joins TRBV28 and TRBJ1-6; TRBD1 might be the D (5 bases). V shed 4 bases and J shed 5 bases, with 15 bases lying between them. The CDR3 is 16 residues long. Germline CDR1 is MDHEN and CDR2 is SYDVKM. The CDR3 region is CASSSTRDGHNSPLHF. The CDR3 region has the DNA TGTGCCAGCAGTTCGACCCGGGACGGTCATAATTCACCCCTCCACTTT.

The rearrangement links TRBV5-4 to TRBJ2-5; D may be TRBD2 (6 bases). Trimming cost V 3 bases and J 6 bases, with 21 bases left between them. Germline CDR1 is SGHNT and CDR2 is YYREEE (reference sequence). CDR3 length: 16 residues. CDR3 nucleotide sequence: TGTGCCAGCAGCTCCCCGGGCGGGGACCCAGGGAAGACCCAGTACTTC. Translating it yields CASSSPGGDPGKTQYF.

The rearrangement joins TRBV7-9 to TRBJ2-3; tentatively, D is TRBD2 (6 bases). This CDR3 is built from 14 residues. Trimming took 1 base from V and 5 from J, leaving 10 bases between them. CDR1 is SEHNR and CDR2 is FQNEAQ in the germline V gene (reference sequence). In DNA, the CDR3 is TGTGCCAGCAGCTTAGGCGGGGTTGGAGATACGCAGTATTTT. The encoded protein is CASSLGGVGDTQYF.

The genes are TRBV7-2 and TRBJ2-6; tentatively, D is TRBD1 (6 bases). CDR1 and CDR2 (germline): SGHTA, FQGNSA. The CDR3 has 14 residues. The V and J ends lost 5 bases and 4 bases respectively, with 9 bases between them. In nucleotides, the CDR3 is TGTGCCAGCAGCCTAGACAGGGGGGCCAACGTCCTGACTTTC. Translated, it gives CASSLDRGANVLTF.

The rearrangement joins TRBV11-2 to TRBJ1-1; D is unresolved. Trimming left V 0 bases short and J 4 bases short, with 9 bases between. This CDR3 has 14 amino acids. Germline loops: CDR1 SGHAT, CDR2 FQNNGV. The CDR3 nucleotides read TGTGCCAGCAGCTTAGATGGATGGGCCACTGAAGCTTTCTTT. Amino acid sequence: CASSLDGWATEAFF. Full variable domain (rest looked up from reference TRBV11-2 and TRBJ1-1): EAGVAQSPRYKIIEKRQSVAFWCNPISGHATLYWYQQILGQGPKLLIQFQNNGVVDDSQLPKDRFSAERLKGVDSTLKIQPAKLEDSAVYLCASSLDGWATEAFFGQGTRLTVV.

DNA for the CDR3: TGTGCCAGCCGGTCTAGCGGGAGTAAGACCCAGTACTTC. It translates to CASRSSGSKTQYF. The gene calls are TRBV6-5 and TRBJ2-5; 10 bases map to TRBD2. CDR1 and CDR2 (germline): MNHEY, SVGAGI. The V and J ends lost 8 bases and 6 bases, in that order; junction bases with no gene match: 6. CDR3 length: 13 residues.

The chain is built from TRBV30 and TRBJ1-2; no clear D gene. The CDR3 contains 14 residues. Germline V CDR1 and CDR2: GTSNPN, SVGIG (reference sequence). V was cut by 3 bases and J by 2 bases, with 13 bases left in between. The CDR3 DNA is TGTGCCTGGAGGCCCGGGCAGTTAAACTATGGCTACACCTTC. This translates into CAWRPGQLNYGYTF. Full variable domain (outside the CDR3, taken from reference TRBV30 and TRBJ1-2): SQTIHQWPATLVQPVGSPLSLECTVEGTSNPNLYWYRQAAGRGLQLLFYSVGIGQISSEVPQNLSASRPQDRQFILSSKKLLLSDSGFYLCAWRPGQLNYGYTFGSGTRLTVV.

The V call is TRBV5-1, the J call TRBJ2-5; D is possibly TRBD1 (5 bases). V was cut by 0 bases and J by 2 bases, with 11 bases left in between. This CDR3 spans 15 amino acids. The germline CDR1 and CDR2 sequences are SGHRS and YFSETQ. As DNA, the CDR3 is TGCGCCAGCAGCTTGGAGGACACCCTACAAGAGACCCAGTACTTC. It specifies CASSLEDTLQETQYF.

The gene calls are TRBV5-1 and TRBJ2-3; D not resolved. Trimming cost V 0 bases and J 4 bases, with 12 bases left between them. The germline V gene has CDR1 SGHRS and CDR2 YFSETQ. The CDR3 is 15 residues long. CDR3 DNA sequence: TGCGCCAGCAGCTTGGGGCCCTATTTGGCAGATACGCAGTATTTT. Translated, it gives CASSLGPYLADTQYF.

This clone turned up a few times. The J gene is TRBJ2-7, the V gene TRBV2; a possible D gene is TRBD1 (6 bases). The germline V gene has CDR1 SNHLY and CDR2 FYNNEI. V was cut by 5 bases and J by 5 bases, with 10 bases left in between. CDR3 length: 12 residues. CDR3: CASSPGVDEQYF. As DNA, the CDR3 is TGTGCCAGCAGTCCAGGGGTAGACGAGCAGTACTTC.

A single count supports this clone. The J gene is TRBJ2-7, the V gene TRBV10-2; D is undetermined. The CDR3 length is 15 residues. Germline V gene lookup returns CDR1 WSHSY and CDR2 SAAADI. V lost 6 bases to trimming and J lost 0 bases, with 15 bases between them. The CDR3 spells CASSPTTTPSYEQYF. The CDR3 nucleotides read TGCGCCAGCAGCCCAACAACAACCCCCTCCTACGAGCAGTACTTC.

As for this clone: Other nucleotide sequences from this sample produce the same CDR3. The chain recombines TRBV29-1 with TRBJ2-5; the match to TRBD2 covers 7 bases. There are 13 residues in the CDR3. CDR1 and CDR2 from the germline V gene are SQVTM and ANQGSEA. Germline trimming cut 4 bases from V and 4 bases from J; bases unmatched to any gene: 6. This chain's CDR3 is CSVAAGVAETQYF. The CDR3 nucleotides read TGCAGCGTTGCGGCGGGGGTGGCAGAGACCCAGTACTTC. The entire variable domain, with the rest obtained from reference TRBV29-1 and TRBJ2-5, is as follows: SAVISQKPSRDICQRGTSLTIQCQVDSQVTMMFWYRQQPGQSLTLIATANQGSEATYESGFVIDKFPISRPNLTFSTLTVSNMSPEDSSIYLCSVAAGVAETQYFGPGTRLLVL.

V usage is TRBV5-4 and J usage is TRBJ2-6; D could derive from TRBD1 or TRBD2 (5 bases each). This CDR3 is built from 16 residues. V was shortened by 4 bases and J by 0 bases, with 11 bases between the two germline ends. Germline V gives CDR1 SGHNT, CDR2 YYREEE (reference sequence). Here the CDR3 DNA reads TGTGCCAGCAGCCGGGACGGAAGCTCTGGGGCCAACGTCCTGACTTTC. It encodes CASSRDGSSGANVLTF.

The gene calls are TRBV10-3 and TRBJ2-5; D may be TRBD1 (7 bases). V was clipped by 2 bases and J by 2 bases, with 9 bases between them. Germline V gene lookup returns CDR1 ENHRY and CDR2 SYGVKD. CDR3 length equals 14 residues. CDR3 in DNA: TGTGCCATCAGTGAGCCAGGGGGGCAAGAGACCCAGTACTTC. Encoded protein: CAISEPGGQETQYF.

This clone was recorded only once. The chain carries TRBV18 and TRBJ1-4; D is ambiguous. The V gene's germline CDR1 is KGHSH and CDR2 LQKENI. The CDR3 is 15 amino acids. V shed 3 bases and J shed 3 bases, with 11 bases lying between them. The CDR3 DNA is TGTGCCAGCTCACCTCCGGGGTTTGCTAATGAAAAACTGTTTTTT. It codes for CASSPPGFANEKLFF. Complete variable domain (other parts from reference TRBV18 and TRBJ1-4): NAGVMQNPRHLVRRRGQEARLRCSPMKGHSHVYWYRQLPEEGLKFMVYLQKENIIDESGMPKERFSAEFPKEGPSILRIQQVVRGDSAAYFCASSPPGFANEKLFFGSGTQLSVL.

The chain carries TRBV27 and TRBJ2-5, with 9 bases lining up with TRBD1. This CDR3 region has 14 residues. The V gene end was trimmed by 5 bases and the J gene end by 4 bases; junction bases not matched to a gene: 5. Germline values: CDR1 MNHEY, CDR2 SMNVEV (reference sequence). CDR3 sequence (DNA): TGTGCCAGCAGTGTGGGACAGGGTGGAGAGACCCAGTACTTC. This encodes CASSVGQGGETQYF.